This T cell receptor (beta chain) stems from a study of identical twins. The germline CDR1 and CDR2 sequences are DFQATT and SNEGSKA (reference sequence). V shed 3 bases and J 8 bases; nucleotides not matched to a gene: 11. CDR3 length equals 15 residues. This clonotype was seen a few times. TCRdb fed the 5' RACE reads into MiXCR, producing one record per CDR3 protein. The data show hundreds of thousands of distinct CDR3 sequences, under 8.5% seen once. The same data also went into a second study, on yellow fever vaccine responses in identical twins.

The rearrangement uses TRBV20-1 and TRBJ2-1; 9 bases map to TRBD2. The receptor was isolated from a woman under 30 in good health. Sequencing was done on a sample of PBMCs. The CDR3 nucleotides read TGCAGTGCTAGTTTAGGGTCTAGCGGGAACGATGAGCAGTTCTTC. This translates into CSASLGSSGNDEQFF.